The 4 T cell receptor beta chains presented below share a single source sample, sequenced in a study of T cell repertoires in cytomegalovirus infection. These receptors lack a known antigen. MiXCR, applied by TCRdb to the reads, yields one record per CDR3 protein. This sample has around 430,000 distinct CDR3 sequences; under 55% occur once, and the top ten carry 40% to 50%. Specimen: cultured PBMCs, collected from culture after CMV antigen stimulation. Receptors were obtained from a human donor in good health (CMV status not recorded). Some clones in this sample may be carry-over from other donors' samples.

Only a few counts were recorded for this clonotype. The chain recombines TRBV12-3 or TRBV12-4 with TRBJ1-2, with D unresolved. There are 12 residues in the CDR3. V lost 4 bases and J lost 11, with 14 bases in between. The CDR3 loop is CASSSPEGGYTF. CDR3 nucleotide sequence: TGTGCCAGCAGTTCCCCAGAGGGAGGGTACACCTTC.

This chain connects TRBV5-1 to TRBJ1-2; perhaps TRBD1 as D (6 bases). The CDR3 consists of 17 residues. CDR1 is SGHRS and CDR2 is YFSETQ in the germline V gene. Trimming stripped 3 bases from V and 4 bases from J, with 22 bases between. CDR3 in DNA: TGCGCCAGCAGCTCTCGAAGTGGAGAGTCAGGGGCCTATGGCTACACCTTC. Translated, it gives CASSSRSGESGAYGYTF.

The chain recombines TRBV28 with TRBJ1-4; D gene uncertain. From germline, CDR1 is MDHEN and CDR2 SYDVKM. V gave up 1 base and J gave up 4 bases, with 7 bases separating them. CDR3 size: 14 residues. CDR3 sequence: CASSLSQINEKLFF. In DNA form, the CDR3 reads TGTGCCAGCAGTTTATCCCAGATTAATGAAAAACTGTTTTTT.

The chain employs TRBV4-1 and TRBJ1-1; no clear D gene. This CDR3 is built from 13 residues. Between the trimmed V and J ends, which lost 3 bases and 1 base, there was a span of 6 bases. CDR1 MGHRA and CDR2 YSYEKL come from the germline V gene. For the CDR3, the DNA is TGCGCCAGCAGCCAGGGGTGGAACACTGAAGCTTTCTTT. It is translated as CASSQGWNTEAFF.